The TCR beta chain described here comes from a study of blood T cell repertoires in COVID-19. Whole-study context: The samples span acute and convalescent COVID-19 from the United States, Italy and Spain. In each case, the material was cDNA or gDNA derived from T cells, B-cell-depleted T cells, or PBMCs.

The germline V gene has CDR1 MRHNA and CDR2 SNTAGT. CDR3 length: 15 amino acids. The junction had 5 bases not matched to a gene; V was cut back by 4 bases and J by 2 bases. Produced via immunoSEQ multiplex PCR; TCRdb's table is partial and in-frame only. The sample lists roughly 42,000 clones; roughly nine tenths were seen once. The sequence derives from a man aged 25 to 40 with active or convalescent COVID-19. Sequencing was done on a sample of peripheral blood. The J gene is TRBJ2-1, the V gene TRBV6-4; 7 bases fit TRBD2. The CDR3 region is CASSGVAGTYNEQFF. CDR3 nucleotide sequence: TGTGCCAGCAGTGGCGTAGCGGGCACCTACAATGAGCAGTTCTTC.